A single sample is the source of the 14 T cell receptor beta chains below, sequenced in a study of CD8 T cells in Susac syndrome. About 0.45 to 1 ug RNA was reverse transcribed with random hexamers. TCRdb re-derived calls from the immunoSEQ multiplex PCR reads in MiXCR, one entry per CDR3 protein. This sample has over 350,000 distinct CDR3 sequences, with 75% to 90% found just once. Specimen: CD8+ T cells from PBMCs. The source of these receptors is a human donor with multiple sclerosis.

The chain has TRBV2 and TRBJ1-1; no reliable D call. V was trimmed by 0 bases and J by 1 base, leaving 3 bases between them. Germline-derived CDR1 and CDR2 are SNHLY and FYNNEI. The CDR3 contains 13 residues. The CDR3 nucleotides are TGTGCCAGCAGTGAAGCAGGGAACACTGAAGCTTTCTTT. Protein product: CASSEAGNTEAFF.

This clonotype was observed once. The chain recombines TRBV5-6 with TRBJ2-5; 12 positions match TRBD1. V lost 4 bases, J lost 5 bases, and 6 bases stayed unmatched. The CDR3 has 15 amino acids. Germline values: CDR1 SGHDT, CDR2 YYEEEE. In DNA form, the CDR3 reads TGTGCCAGCAGCCACCGGGACAGGGGGCGGGAGACCCAGTACTTC. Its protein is CASSHRDRGRETQYF.

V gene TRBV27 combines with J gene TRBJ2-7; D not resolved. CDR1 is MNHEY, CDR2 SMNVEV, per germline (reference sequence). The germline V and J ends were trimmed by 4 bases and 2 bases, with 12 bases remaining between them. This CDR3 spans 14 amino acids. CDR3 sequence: CASSSLMSPYEQYF. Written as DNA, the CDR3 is TGTGCCAGCAGTTCCCTGATGAGCCCCTACGAGCAGTACTTC.

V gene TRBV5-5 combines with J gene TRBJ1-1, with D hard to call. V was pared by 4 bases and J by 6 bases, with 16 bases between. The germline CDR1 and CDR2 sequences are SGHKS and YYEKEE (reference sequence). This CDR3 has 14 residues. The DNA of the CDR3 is TGTGCCAGCAGCCCAAGCCGGGAATATGCTGAAGCTTTCTTT. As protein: CASSPSREYAEAFF.

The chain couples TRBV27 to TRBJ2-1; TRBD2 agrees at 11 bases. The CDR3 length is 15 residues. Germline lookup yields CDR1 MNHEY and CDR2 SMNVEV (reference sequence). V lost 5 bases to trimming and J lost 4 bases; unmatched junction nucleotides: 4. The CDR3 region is CASSIAGGEYNEQFF. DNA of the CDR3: TGTGCCAGCAGTATAGCGGGAGGGGAATACAATGAGCAGTTCTTC.

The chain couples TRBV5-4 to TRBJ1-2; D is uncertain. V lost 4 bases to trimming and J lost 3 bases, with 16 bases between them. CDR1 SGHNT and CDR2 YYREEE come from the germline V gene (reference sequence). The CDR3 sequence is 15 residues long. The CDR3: CASSPGVNLDYGYTF. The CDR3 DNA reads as TGTGCCAGCAGCCCGGGAGTCAATTTAGACTATGGCTACACCTTC.

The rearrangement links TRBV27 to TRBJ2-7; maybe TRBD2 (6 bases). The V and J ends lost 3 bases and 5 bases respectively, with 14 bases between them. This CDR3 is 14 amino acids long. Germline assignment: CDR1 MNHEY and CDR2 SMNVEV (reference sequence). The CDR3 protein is CASSFRGSYNEQYF. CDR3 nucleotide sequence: TGTGCCAGCAGTTTTCGGGGGAGTTACAACGAGCAGTACTTC.

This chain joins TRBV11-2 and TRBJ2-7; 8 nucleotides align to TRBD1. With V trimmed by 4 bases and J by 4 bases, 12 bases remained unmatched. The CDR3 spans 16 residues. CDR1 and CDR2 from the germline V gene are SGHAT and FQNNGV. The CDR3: CASSYPGGAGQYEQYF. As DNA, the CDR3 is TGTGCCAGCAGCTACCCAGGGGGCGCAGGCCAATACGAGCAGTACTTC. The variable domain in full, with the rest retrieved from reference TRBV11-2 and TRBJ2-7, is EAGVAQSPRYKIIEKRQSVAFWCNPISGHATLYWYQQILGQGPKLLIQFQNNGVVDDSQLPKDRFSAERLKGVDSTLKIQPAKLEDSAVYLCASSYPGGAGQYEQYFGPGTRLTVT.

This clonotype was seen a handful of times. CDR3 in amino acids: CASSYTTSGQETQYF. In DNA, the CDR3 is TGTGCCAGCAGTTATACGACTAGCGGACAAGAGACCCAGTACTTC. This chain connects TRBV11-2 to TRBJ2-5; 9 nucleotides line up with TRBD2. V shed 6 bases, J shed 2 bases, and the junction held 7 bases outside the gene matches. CDR3 length: 15 residues. CDR1 SGHAT and CDR2 FQNNGV come from the germline V gene.

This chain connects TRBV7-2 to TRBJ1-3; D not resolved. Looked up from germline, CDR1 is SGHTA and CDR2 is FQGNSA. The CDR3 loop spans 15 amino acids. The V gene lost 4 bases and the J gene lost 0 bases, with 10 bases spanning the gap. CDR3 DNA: TGTGCCAGCAGCTCCAGACCCTTCTCTGGAAACACCATATATTTT. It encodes CASSSRPFSGNTIYF.

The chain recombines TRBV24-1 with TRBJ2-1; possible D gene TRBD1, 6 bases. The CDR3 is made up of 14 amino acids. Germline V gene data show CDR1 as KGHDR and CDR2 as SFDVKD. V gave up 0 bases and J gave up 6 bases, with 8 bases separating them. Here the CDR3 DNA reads TGTGCCACCAGTGATTTGAGAGGGGGCAATGAGCAGTTCTTC. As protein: CATSDLRGGNEQFF.

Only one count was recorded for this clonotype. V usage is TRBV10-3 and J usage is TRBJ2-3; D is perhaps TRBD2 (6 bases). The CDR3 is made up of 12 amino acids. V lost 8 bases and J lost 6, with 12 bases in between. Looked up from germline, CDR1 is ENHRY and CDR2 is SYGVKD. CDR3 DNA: TGTGCCATCGGGGGGTTCGGGGATACGCAGTATTTT. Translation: CAIGGFGDTQYF.

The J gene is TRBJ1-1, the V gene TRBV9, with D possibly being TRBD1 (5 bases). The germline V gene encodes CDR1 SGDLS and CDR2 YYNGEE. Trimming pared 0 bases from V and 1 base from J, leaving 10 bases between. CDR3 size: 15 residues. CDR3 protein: CASSVVEGTNTEAFF. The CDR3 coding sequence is TGTGCCAGCAGCGTAGTGGAGGGGACGAACACTGAAGCTTTCTTT.

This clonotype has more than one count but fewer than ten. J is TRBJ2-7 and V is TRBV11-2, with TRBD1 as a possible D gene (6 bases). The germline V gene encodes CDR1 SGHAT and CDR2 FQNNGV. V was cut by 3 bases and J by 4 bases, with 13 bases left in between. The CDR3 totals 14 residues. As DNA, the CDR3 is TGTGCCAGCAGCTTTTTCAGGGGCCCTTACGAGCAGTACTTC. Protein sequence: CASSFFRGPYEQYF.